This T cell receptor (beta chain) is drawn from a study of T-cell memory formation after mild COVID-19. As for the study in general: Largely donor-specific sequence clusters came from two donors.

TCRdb recomputed calls from the 5' RACE reads with MiXCR, one row per CDR3 protein. Of 200,000 to 250,000 distinct CDR3 sequences listed, more than 9% are singletons. There are 16 residues in the CDR3. Germline CDR1 and CDR2: SEHNR and FQNEAQ (reference sequence). Trimming left V 4 bases short and J 4 bases short, with 20 bases between. Study-wide results and limits: Balance between CD4 and CD8 was seen in clones contracting day 15 to 85, and a CD4+ lean was seen in later expanders.

This clonotype was counted a few times. No antigen is known for it. This sequence was found in a man between 18 and 29 years old who had mild COVID-19 (a few samples of this study predate the infection). Cell type and time point are not known. The sample consisted of PBMCs or a T cell subset sorted from them (not recorded which). The chain has TRBV7-9 and TRBJ2-7; D remains unclear. CDR3 sequence: CASSSLSLGKEYEQYF. CDR3 nucleotide sequence: TGTGCCAGCAGCTCTCTCAGTCTGGGGAAAGAGTACGAGCAGTACTTC. Together with reference TRBV7-9 and TRBJ2-7, the CDR3 gives the full variable domain: DTGVSQNPRHKITKRGQNVTFRCDPISEHNRLYWYRQTLGQGPEFLTYFQNEAQLEKSRLLSDRFSAERPKGSFSTLEIQRTEQGDSAMYLCASSSLSLGKEYEQYFGPGTRLTVT.